The rows below give T cell receptor beta chains drawn from one sample of a study of response to subunit inactivated influenza vaccine. TCRdb re-called the RT-PCR reads with MiXCR, one entry per CDR3 protein. The sample contains 550,000 to 600,000 distinct CDR3 sequences, roughly 10% of which appear only once. Sequenced material: PBMCs from blood, taken on the day of vaccination. These receptors were taken from a man aged 45-65 years who received an inactivated influenza vaccine. CDR3s include the opening cysteine and the closing phenylalanine or tryptophan. Fields, in order: J gene, V gene, clone size, D gene, CDR3 protein, CDR3 DNA. D genes are given only for firm matches. Rows may omit the clone size; those that give it use once, few, many or a size class.

J: TRBJ1-2; V: TRBV4-2; size: few; D: -; CDR3: CASSQESLGTGLHYGYTF; DNA: TGTGCCAGCAGCCAAGAATCATTGGGTACAGGGCTCCACTATGGCTACACCTTC
J: TRBJ2-3; V: TRBV7-2; size: -; D: TRBD2; CDR3: CASRPTGGATDTQYF; DNA: TGTGCCAGCAGACCCACCGGGGGGGCCACAGATACGCAGTATTTT
J: TRBJ2-7; V: TRBV6-1; size: few; D: TRBD1; CDR3: CASSPPRDRGYEQYF; DNA: TGTGCCAGCAGTCCCCCCAGGGACAGGGGATACGAGCAGTACTTC
J: TRBJ2-7; V: TRBV5-8; size: -; D: TRBD1; CDR3: CASSLDGTEYLQYF; DNA: TGTGCCAGCAGCTTGGATGGGACAGAATATTTGCAGTACTTC
J: TRBJ1-2; V: TRBV18; size: -; D: -; CDR3: CASSLQGLPHGYTF; DNA: TGTGCCAGCTCACTGCAGGGTTTACCCCATGGCTACACCTTC
J: TRBJ2-7; V: TRBV7-2; size: few; D: -; CDR3: CASSLTRTYEQYF; DNA: TGTGCCAGCAGCTTAACAAGGACCTACGAGCAGTACTTC
J: TRBJ2-3; V: TRBV7-8; size: -; D: TRBD2; CDR3: CASHEDSGITDTQYF; DNA: TGTGCCAGCCACGAGGATAGCGGGATTACAGATACGCAGTATTTT
J: TRBJ2-7; V: TRBV11-1; size: -; D: TRBD1; CDR3: CASSLERKRTGASYEQYF; DNA: TGTGCCAGCAGCTTAGAGAGAAAGAGGACAGGGGCCTCCTACGAGCAGTACTTC
J: TRBJ2-5; V: TRBV20-1; size: -; D: TRBD1; CDR3: CSASLTGAGETQYF; DNA: TGCAGTGCTAGCTTAACAGGGGCTGGAGAGACCCAGTACTTC
J: TRBJ2-5; V: TRBV7-2; size: -; D: -; CDR3: CASSLPQVKTQYF; DNA: TGTGCCAGCAGCTTACCGCAGGTCAAGACCCAGTACTTC
J: TRBJ1-6; V: TRBV6-2/TRBV6-3; size: many; D: -; CDR3: CASSYITGASAVLHF; DNA: TGTGCCAGCAGTTACATTACGGGGGCCTCAGCGGTCCTCCACTTT
J: TRBJ2-1; V: TRBV29-1; size: few; D: TRBD1; CDR3: CSASFRDRYNEQFF; DNA: TGCAGCGCCAGCTTTAGGGACAGGTACAATGAGCAGTTCTTC
J: TRBJ2-5; V: TRBV4-2; size: -; D: TRBD1; CDR3: CASSQAWGQGLETQYF; DNA: TGTGCCAGCAGCCAAGCCTGGGGACAGGGGTTGGAGACCCAGTACTTC
J: TRBJ1-4; V: TRBV15; size: -; D: -; CDR3: CATSRVGAGEKLFF; DNA: TGTGCCACCAGCAGAGTGGGGGCGGGTGAAAAACTGTTTTTT
J: TRBJ2-3; V: TRBV7-2; size: few; D: -; CDR3: CASSVAVKDTQYF; DNA: TGTGCCAGCAGCGTGGCGGTCAAAGATACGCAGTATTTT
J: TRBJ2-3; V: TRBV5-6; size: once; D: TRBD2; CDR3: CASSLGGGASGSADTQYF; DNA: TGTGCCAGCAGCTTGGGGGGGGGAGCTAGCGGGAGTGCAGATACGCAGTATTTT
J: TRBJ2-7; V: TRBV28; size: few; D: -; CDR3: CASSHAPTGSEQYF; DNA: TGTGCCAGCAGCCACGCGCCCACAGGGTCCGAGCAGTACTTC
J: TRBJ1-2; V: TRBV3-1; size: many; D: -; CDR3: CASSLREANYGYTF; DNA: TGTGCCAGCAGCCTCAGGGAAGCTAACTATGGCTACACCTTC
J: TRBJ2-7; V: TRBV5-5; size: few; D: TRBD1; CDR3: CASSLGPGQDYEQYF; DNA: TGTGCCAGCAGCTTGGGTCCGGGACAGGATTACGAGCAGTACTTC
J: TRBJ2-2; V: TRBV6-1; size: many; D: -; CDR3: CASRRLEINTGELFF; DNA: TGTGCCAGCAGACGACTTGAAATAAACACCGGGGAGCTGTTTTTT
J: TRBJ2-1; V: TRBV18; size: few; D: -; CDR3: CASSLQGNAEQFF; DNA: TGTGCCAGCTCACTCCAGGGGAACGCTGAGCAGTTCTTC
J: TRBJ2-1; V: TRBV6-2/TRBV6-3; size: few; D: TRBD2; CDR3: CASSYPGTSGGAYNEQFF; DNA: TGTGCCAGCAGTTACCCGGGGACTAGCGGGGGGGCCTACAATGAGCAGTTCTTC
J: TRBJ2-5; V: TRBV27; size: many; D: TRBD2; CDR3: CASSLGTRGETQYF; DNA: TGTGCCAGCAGCCTGGGGACTAGGGGAGAGACCCAGTACTTC
J: TRBJ2-7; V: TRBV29-1; size: few; D: TRBD2; CDR3: CSGRLAGRGEQYF; DNA: TGCAGCGGACGACTAGCGGGGCGGGGCGAGCAGTACTTC
J: TRBJ2-1; V: TRBV14; size: many; D: -; CDR3: CASSQGYNEQFF; DNA: TGCGCCAGCAGCCAAGGATACAATGAGCAGTTCTTC
J: TRBJ2-2; V: TRBV7-2; size: -; D: -; CDR3: CASSLVESGELFF; DNA: TGTGCCAGCAGCTTAGTAGAGTCCGGGGAGCTGTTTTTT
J: TRBJ2-2; V: TRBV18; size: many; D: -; CDR3: CASSPPGSGELFF; DNA: TGTGCCAGCTCACCACCGGGGTCCGGGGAGCTGTTTTTT